This record covers a single TCR beta chain. Its target is unknown. As for time point: cycle 4 day 1 (C4D1), after 5 to 7 weeks of nivolumab. Relapse was seen in all patients after autologous stem cell transplantation, and brentuximab vedotin exposure was variable. Complete response, partial response or progressive disease was each patient's best response. Profiling relied on immunoSEQ multiplex PCR, and the TCRdb table lists in-frame clones only, not all of them. Among around 20,000 clones listed, 60% to 80% were seen once. The data derive from a study of PD-1 blockade in classical Hodgkin lymphoma. Study findings and constraints: Exclusion was applied to patients who started nivolumab under 1 year after ASCT. Sources of repertoire differences remain undefined, possibly disease activity or prior therapy.

This TCR derives from a human donor with classical Hodgkin lymphoma. Source: peripheral blood mononuclear cells (PBMCs), taken before the fourth cycle of nivolumab.

CDR3 DNA sequence: TGTGCCAGTAGTGCCTCTGTGAGCTCCTACAATGAGCAGTTCTTC. Translated: CASSASVSSYNEQFF. This chain connects TRBV19 to TRBJ2-1; no reliable D call. The CDR3 is 15 amino acids. Trimming left V 5 bases short and J 0 bases short, with 11 bases between. Germline lookup yields CDR1 LNHDA and CDR2 SQIVND (reference sequence).